Below, 32 T cell receptor beta chains from the same sample are listed, as sequenced in a study of shared clonotypes between healthy human individuals. Here immunoSEQ multiplex PCR was the method, and the copy in TCRdb shows in-frame clones only, minus some. The sample shows about 2 million clones, 90% to 95% of them seen only once. What was sequenced was naive CD4+ T cells sorted from blood. The subset is: CD45RA+ positively selected. Source of these receptors: a man between 18 and 29 years old in good health.

This clone appeared once. V usage is TRBV29-1 and J usage is TRBJ2-7, with 10 bases matching TRBD2. In germline, CDR1 is SQVTM, CDR2 ANQGSEA. V was clipped by 5 bases and J by 3 bases; unmatched bases: 7. The CDR3 has 14 residues. The CDR3 DNA reads as TGCAGCGTTAGCGGGGGGGCCGGAATCTACGAGCAGTACTTC. It codes for CSVSGGAGIYEQYF.

The chain has TRBV18 and TRBJ2-2; TRBD1 matches 8 bases. Germline loops: CDR1 KGHSH, CDR2 LQKENI. The CDR3 is 13 residues long. The J segment lost 8 bases and the V segment lost 2 bases, leaving 1 base of the junction unmatched. The CDR3 DNA sequence: TGTGCCAGCTCACCAGGGACAGGTGGGGAGCTGTTTTTT. This sequence encodes CASSPGTGGELFF.

The chain uses TRBV4-1 and TRBJ2-1; possibly TRBD2 for D (5 bases). The V end lost 4 bases, the J end lost 3 bases, and 16 bases lay between the germline ends. This CDR3 spans 16 amino acids. Germline lookup yields CDR1 MGHRA and CDR2 YSYEKL. The CDR3 loop is CASSPNPGSDYNEQFF. Written as DNA, the CDR3 is TGCGCCAGCAGCCCCAACCCGGGGTCCGACTACAATGAGCAGTTCTTC.

This clone was counted once. This chain joins TRBV11-3 and TRBJ1-6; D possibly corresponds to TRBD1 (5 bases). The germline CDR1 and CDR2 sequences are SGHNT and YENEEA. CDR3 size: 16 residues. Trimming removed 5 bases at V and 6 bases at J, with 17 bases between. CDR3 in amino acids: CASSEVGGGGNSPLHF. The CDR3 nucleotides are TGTGCCAGCAGCGAGGTTGGGGGTGGAGGTAATTCACCCCTCCACTTT.

Here the CDR3 DNA reads TGTGCCAGCAGCCGGGACCGGGACGCTATCTATGGCTACACCTTC. It codes for CASSRDRDAIYGYTF. This chain connects TRBV25-1 to TRBJ1-2; tentatively, D is TRBD1 (5 bases). V dropped 6 bases and J dropped 4 bases, with 18 bases sitting between them. There are 15 residues in the CDR3. Germline V CDR1 and CDR2: MGHDK, SYGVNS.

The J gene is TRBJ1-1, the V gene TRBV5-1; D gene ambiguous. Germline values: CDR1 SGHRS, CDR2 YFSETQ. This CDR3 is built from 16 residues. V shed 0 bases and J shed 0 bases, with 12 bases lying between them. The CDR3, as DNA: TGCGCCAGCAGCTTGGTCGGCAGGACGGTGAACACTGAAGCTTTCTTT. As protein: CASSLVGRTVNTEAFF.

In its sample, this clone was seen once. The chain couples TRBV2 to TRBJ1-5, with D possibly matching TRBD1 (5 bases). This CDR3 has 14 amino acids. The V end was cut by 5 bases, the J end by 8 bases, with 16 bases between. Germline loops: CDR1 SNHLY, CDR2 FYNNEI. DNA of the CDR3: TGTGCCAGCAGTTACGACAGTCAGGTAAAGCCCCAGCATTTT. Amino acid sequence: CASSYDSQVKPQHF.

A single count supports this clone. This chain uses TRBV5-1 with TRBJ2-7; weak D call: TRBD1 (6 bases). This CDR3 has 16 residues. V lost 4 bases and J 2 bases, leaving 19 bases between the germline ends. Germline loops: CDR1 SGHRS, CDR2 YFSETQ. DNA of the CDR3: TGCGCCAGCAGCATGGGACACCCGAGGCTAACCTACGAGCAGTACTTC. As protein: CASSMGHPRLTYEQYF.

This clone was counted only a few times. The chain carries TRBV9 and TRBJ2-7; 9 bases match TRBD2. Trimming took 0 bases from V and 3 from J; bases not matched to a gene: 4. The CDR3 has 15 amino acids. Germline assignment: CDR1 SGDLS and CDR2 YYNGEE. The CDR3 protein is CASSVALAGNYEQYF. CDR3 nucleotide sequence: TGTGCCAGCAGCGTAGCGCTAGCGGGGAACTACGAGCAGTACTTC.

This clone was recorded only once. This chain links TRBV4-1 with TRBJ2-1, with 10 nucleotides matching TRBD1. V was pared by 6 bases and J by 8 bases, with 25 bases of the junction left unmatched. The CDR3 has 20 amino acids. Germline CDR1 and CDR2: MGHRA and YSYEKL. The CDR3 sequence is CASSKNLADRGQGSRDEQFF. The CDR3 nucleotides read TGCGCCAGCAGTAAAAATCTCGCAGACAGGGGGCAAGGGTCAAGGGATGAGCAGTTCTTC.

V is TRBV10-3 and J is TRBJ2-1, with TRBD2 matching over 11 bases. The length of the CDR3 is 15 residues. Germline CDR1 and CDR2: ENHRY and SYGVKD. Trimming took 6 bases from V and 10 from J; bases not matched to a gene: 11. The CDR3 spells CAIRLAGGPGSEQFF. CDR3 nucleotides: TGTGCCATCAGATTAGCGGGAGGGCCGGGTAGCGAGCAGTTCTTC.

The chain uses TRBV28 and TRBJ2-7; maybe TRBD2 (6 bases). V was trimmed by 4 bases and J by 4 bases, leaving 32 bases between them. The CDR3 sequence is 20 residues long. From germline, CDR1 is MDHEN and CDR2 SYDVKM. Written as DNA, the CDR3 is TGTGCCAGCAGTTCACCATATGGGATCTGGGGGGAGGCACCGCTATACGAGCAGTACTTC. Its translation: CASSSPYGIWGEAPLYEQYF.

The rearrangement joins TRBV30 to TRBJ1-1, with D unresolved. The germline CDR1 and CDR2 sequences are GTSNPN and SVGIG (reference sequence). V was pared by 7 bases and J by 3 bases, with 12 bases between. This CDR3 is built from 12 residues. The CDR3 here is CAFAPGDTEAFF. CDR3 nucleotides: TGTGCCTTCGCCCCCGGCGACACTGAAGCTTTCTTT.

J is TRBJ2-2 and V is TRBV29-1, with no clear D. The length of the CDR3 is 13 residues. Germline loops: CDR1 SQVTM, CDR2 ANQGSEA. Between the trimmed V and J ends, which lost 6 bases and 4 bases, there was a span of 12 bases. The CDR3 reads CSVVGVGTGELFF. CDR3 DNA: TGCAGCGTGGTAGGAGTGGGCACCGGGGAGCTGTTTTTT.

The V call is TRBV10-1, the J call TRBJ2-7, with 7 bases fitting TRBD1. The CDR3 contains 16 residues. Germline CDR1 and CDR2: WNHNN and SYGVQD (reference sequence). Trimming removed 2 bases from V and 4 bases from J; junction bases left unmatched: 11. CDR3 amino acids: CASSEQTTGTVYEQYF. The CDR3 coding sequence is TGCGCCAGCAGTGAGCAAACGACCGGGACAGTATACGAGCAGTACTTC.

The chain recombines TRBV29-1 with TRBJ2-3; D call uncertain. Between the trimmed V and J ends, which lost 4 bases and 6 bases, there was a span of 14 bases. The CDR3 length is 13 residues. The germline V gene encodes CDR1 SQVTM and CDR2 ANQGSEA. This CDR3 reads CSVVNIGRDTQYF. DNA for the CDR3: TGCAGCGTTGTGAACATAGGGCGGGATACGCAGTATTTT.

The chain is built from TRBV5-1 and TRBJ1-3, with D possibly being TRBD1 (6 bases). V dropped 4 bases and J dropped 0 bases, with 17 bases sitting between them. Germline lookup yields CDR1 SGHRS and CDR2 YFSETQ. This CDR3 region has 17 residues. The CDR3 nucleotides are TGCGCCAGCAGCCCCGAAGGGGGGGTAGGCTCTGGAAACACCATATATTTT. It yields the protein CASSPEGGVGSGNTIYF.

V usage is TRBV28 and J usage is TRBJ1-2; TRBD1 matches at 7 bases. CDR1 and CDR2 (germline): MDHEN, SYDVKM. V trimming: 3 bases; J trimming: 0 bases; junction bases outside the gene matches: 4. The CDR3 runs to 15 residues. The CDR3 region has the DNA TGTGCCAGCAGTTTCCCGACAGGGACTAACTATGGCTACACCTTC. This encodes CASSFPTGTNYGYTF.

The chain joins TRBV10-2 to TRBJ1-5; maybe TRBD1 (5 bases). V lost 2 bases and J 6 bases, leaving 17 bases between the germline ends. The CDR3 contains 16 residues. Germline assignment: CDR1 WSHSY and CDR2 SAAADI. Here the CDR3 reads CASSETGTVRGQPQHF. CDR3 nucleotides: TGCGCCAGCAGTGAGACCGGGACGGTCCGGGGTCAGCCCCAGCATTTT.

The genes are TRBV7-9 and TRBJ2-5; TRBD1 is a possible D gene (5 bases). Trimming pared 1 base from V and 5 bases from J, leaving 11 bases between. CDR3 length equals 14 residues. Germline V lookup: CDR1 SEHNR, CDR2 FQNEAQ (reference sequence). Here the CDR3 reads CASSLGQTRETQYF. CDR3 nucleotides: TGTGCCAGCAGCTTAGGACAGACCAGGGAGACCCAGTACTTC.

This chain connects TRBV10-3 to TRBJ2-2; TRBD1 matches 7 bases. The germline V gene encodes CDR1 ENHRY and CDR2 SYGVKD. Trimming cost V 6 bases and J 4 bases; bases outside gene matches: 5. The CDR3 sequence is 14 residues long. CDR3 DNA: TGTGCCATCAGCAACAGGGGTAGCACCGGGGAGCTGTTTTTT. Amino acids: CAISNRGSTGELFF.

The chain carries TRBV4-1 and TRBJ2-1; 10 nucleotides agree with TRBD2. With 4 bases clipped from V and 3 bases from J, the junction kept 3 bases outside the gene matches. The CDR3 spans 15 residues. Germline CDR1 and CDR2: MGHRA and YSYEKL. The CDR3 sequence: CASSRGTSDYNEQFF. For the CDR3, the DNA is TGCGCCAGCAGCCGGGGGACTAGCGACTACAATGAGCAGTTCTTC.

The chain combines TRBV4-1 with TRBJ2-6, with D perhaps matching TRBD2 (5 bases). CDR1 is MGHRA and CDR2 is YSYEKL in the germline V gene. V lost 1 base and J 0 bases, leaving 10 bases between the germline ends. This CDR3 region has 17 residues. The CDR3 spells CASSQVGESSGANVLTF. The CDR3 coding sequence is TGCGCCAGCAGCCAAGTTGGGGAGTCCTCTGGGGCCAACGTCCTGACTTTC.

The V gene is TRBV28, the J gene TRBJ1-5; TRBD1 matches 9 bases. V gave up 3 bases and J gave up 2 bases; unmatched junction bases: 5. This CDR3 spans 16 amino acids. Germline CDR1 reads MDHEN; CDR2 reads SYDVKM. The CDR3 DNA follows: TGTGCCAGCAGTTTGGGACAGGGTATCGGCAATCAGCCCCAGCATTTT. It codes for CASSLGQGIGNQPQHF.

The chain combines TRBV10-3 with TRBJ1-4, with D unclear. CDR3 size: 14 residues. The V end lost 8 bases, the J end lost 3 bases, and 13 bases lay between the germline ends. CDR1 ENHRY and CDR2 SYGVKD come from the germline V gene. CDR3 coding DNA: TGTGCCATCGGTACGGTTTTCCCTAATGAAAAACTGTTTTTT. Amino acids: CAIGTVFPNEKLFF.

J is TRBJ1-1 and V is TRBV2, with unresolved D. Germline V gene data show CDR1 as SNHLY and CDR2 as FYNNEI. The CDR3 totals 13 residues. The germline V and J ends were trimmed by 5 bases and 1 base, with 8 bases remaining between them. This chain's CDR3 is CASSQMRNTEAFF. The CDR3 DNA is TGTGCCAGCAGTCAGATGCGGAACACTGAAGCTTTCTTT. Full variable domain (missing parts from reference TRBV2 and TRBJ1-1): EPEVTQTPSHQVTQMGQEVILRCVPISNHLYFYWYRQILGQKVEFLVSFYNNEISEKSEIFDDQFSVERPDGSNFTLKIRSTKLEDSAMYFCASSQMRNTEAFFGQGTRLTVV.

The V gene is TRBV29-1, the J gene TRBJ1-1; D is uncertain. The V gene lost 4 bases and the J gene lost 6 bases, with 21 bases spanning the gap. The CDR3 consists of 15 residues. CDR1 and CDR2 (germline): SQVTM, ANQGSEA. For the CDR3, the DNA is TGCAGCGTTGTTCCGAATTCGGGGAGTTACTCTGAAGCTTTCTTT. Translation: CSVVPNSGSYSEAFF. Drawing the rest from reference TRBV29-1 and TRBJ1-1, the complete variable domain is SAVISQKPSRDICQRGTSLTIQCQVDSQVTMMFWYRQQPGQSLTLIATANQGSEATYESGFVIDKFPISRPNLTFSTLTVSNMSPEDSSIYLCSVVPNSGSYSEAFFGQGTRLTVV.

This clone was seen only once. The rearrangement joins TRBV10-3 to TRBJ1-4; the D gene is possibly TRBD1 (5 bases). The CDR3 is 15 residues long. The germline gives CDR1 ENHRY, CDR2 SYGVKD. Between the trimmed V and J ends, which lost 2 bases and 8 bases, there was a span of 15 bases. CDR3 protein: CAISEGPGIGEKLFF. The CDR3 DNA reads as TGTGCCATCAGTGAGGGCCCAGGGATTGGGGAAAAACTGTTTTTT.

The V gene is TRBV28, the J gene TRBJ2-2; TRBD2 might be the D (7 bases). Germline V gene sequence: CDR1 MDHEN, CDR2 SYDVKM. CDR3 size: 15 residues. Deletions cut 4 bases from V and 5 bases from J, with 14 bases between. Written as DNA, the CDR3 is TGTGCCAGCAGTTCTCCGGGGGGCGGGACCGGGGAGCTGTTTTTT. This codes for CASSSPGGGTGELFF. Full variable domain (remainder filled in from reference TRBV28 and TRBJ2-2): DVKVTQSSRYLVKRTGEKVFLECVQDMDHENMFWYRQDPGLGLRLIYFSYDVKMKEKGDIPEGYSVSREKKERFSLILESASTNQTSMYLCASSSPGGGTGELFFGEGSRLTVL.

Points on this clone: Other DNA sequences in the same sample also yield this CDR3. V and J are TRBV11-2 and TRBJ2-1; TRBD2 is a possible D gene (6 bases). Trimming took off 2 bases at V and 2 bases at J, with 10 bases between the two ends. Germline loops: CDR1 SGHAT, CDR2 FQNNGV. This CDR3 spans 15 amino acids. This chain's CDR3 is CASSLSGGAYNEQFF. Here the CDR3 DNA reads TGTGCCAGCAGCTTAAGTGGCGGGGCCTACAATGAGCAGTTCTTC.

J is TRBJ2-7 and V is TRBV27; 7 bases align to TRBD1. V lost 5 bases to trimming and J lost 3 bases; unmatched junction nucleotides: 16. CDR1 MNHEY and CDR2 SMNVEV come from the germline V gene (reference sequence). This CDR3 has 17 amino acids. This CDR3 is CASSPTMARDRVYEQYF. The CDR3 DNA reads as TGTGCCAGCAGTCCTACTATGGCTCGCGACAGGGTCTACGAGCAGTACTTC.

The chain uses TRBV11-2 and TRBJ2-3, with TRBD2 as a possible D gene (5 bases). Germline CDR1 SGHAT, CDR2 FQNNGV. V dropped 2 bases and J dropped 4 bases, with 16 bases sitting between them. CDR3 length: 16 residues. The CDR3 sequence is CASSLKMGSRADTQYF. For the CDR3, the DNA is TGTGCCAGCAGCTTAAAAATGGGGAGTCGAGCAGATACGCAGTATTTT. Together with reference TRBV11-2 and TRBJ2-3, the CDR3 gives the full variable domain: EAGVAQSPRYKIIEKRQSVAFWCNPISGHATLYWYQQILGQGPKLLIQFQNNGVVDDSQLPKDRFSAERLKGVDSTLKIQPAKLEDSAVYLCASSLKMGSRADTQYFGPGTRLTVL.